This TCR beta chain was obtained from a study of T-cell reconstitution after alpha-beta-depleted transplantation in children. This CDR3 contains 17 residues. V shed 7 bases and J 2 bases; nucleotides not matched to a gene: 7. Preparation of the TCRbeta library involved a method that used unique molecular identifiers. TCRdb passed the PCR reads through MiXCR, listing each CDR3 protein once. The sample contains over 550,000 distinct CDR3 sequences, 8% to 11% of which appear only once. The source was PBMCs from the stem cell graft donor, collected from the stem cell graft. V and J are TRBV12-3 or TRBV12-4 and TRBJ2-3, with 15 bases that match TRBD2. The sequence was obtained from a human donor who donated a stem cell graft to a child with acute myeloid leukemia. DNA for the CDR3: TGTGCCAGCAATCCGGGACTAGCGGGAGGTGCCACAGATACGCAGTATTTT. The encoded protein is CASNPGLAGGATDTQYF.